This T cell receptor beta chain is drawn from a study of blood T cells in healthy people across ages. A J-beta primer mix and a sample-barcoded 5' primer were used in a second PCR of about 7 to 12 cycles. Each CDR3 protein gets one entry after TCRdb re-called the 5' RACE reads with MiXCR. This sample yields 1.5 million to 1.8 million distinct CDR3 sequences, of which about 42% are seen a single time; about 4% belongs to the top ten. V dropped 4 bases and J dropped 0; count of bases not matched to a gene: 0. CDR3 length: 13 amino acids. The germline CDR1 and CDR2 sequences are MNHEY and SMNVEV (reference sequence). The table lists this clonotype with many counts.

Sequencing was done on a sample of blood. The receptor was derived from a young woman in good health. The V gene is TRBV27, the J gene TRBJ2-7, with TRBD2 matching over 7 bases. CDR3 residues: CASSWGGSYEQYF. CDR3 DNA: TGTGCCAGCAGTTGGGGGGGCTCCTACGAGCAGTACTTC.